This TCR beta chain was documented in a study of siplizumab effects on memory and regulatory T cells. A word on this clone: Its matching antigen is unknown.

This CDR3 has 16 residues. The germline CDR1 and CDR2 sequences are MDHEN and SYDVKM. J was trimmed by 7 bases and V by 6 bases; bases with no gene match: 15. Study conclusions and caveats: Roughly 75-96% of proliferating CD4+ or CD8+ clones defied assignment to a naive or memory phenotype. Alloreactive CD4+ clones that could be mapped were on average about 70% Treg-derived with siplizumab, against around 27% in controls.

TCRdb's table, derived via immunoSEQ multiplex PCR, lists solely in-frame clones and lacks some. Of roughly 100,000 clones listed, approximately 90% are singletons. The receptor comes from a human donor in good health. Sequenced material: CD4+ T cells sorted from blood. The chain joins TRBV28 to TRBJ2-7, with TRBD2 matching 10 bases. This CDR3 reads CASSPLVVAGGQEQYF. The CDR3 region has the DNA TGTGCCAGCAGCCCCCTAGTGGTAGCGGGAGGTCAGGAGCAGTACTTC.